This T cell receptor (beta chain) was documented in a study of cytomegalovirus exposure and HLA in healthy donors. Study conclusions and caveats: The classifier reportedly diagnosed cytomegalovirus status with high sensitivity and specificity.

This CDR3 region has 14 residues. V was pared by 0 bases and J by 4 bases, with 7 bases between. In regard to this clone: Its antigen is not identified.

Some clones are missing from TCRdb's copy, which holds only in-frame ones; the method was immunoSEQ multiplex PCR. Here the sample spans tens of thousands of clones, roughly 95% being singletons. Sequenced input: PBMCs. The chain joins TRBV23-1 to TRBJ1-5; D may be TRBD1 (5 bases). TRBV23-1 is an ORF for which the function is uncertain. This sequence was found in a woman younger than 35 in good health and CMV-seropositive. CDR3 bases: TGCGCCAGCAGTCAATCGGCAGGGAATCAGCCCCAGCATTTT. Encoded protein: CASSQSAGNQPQHF.